There are a few counts of the clone carrying this T cell receptor (beta chain). Its specificity is unknown. The sample is drawn from a study of blood T cells in healthy people across ages. The CDR3 covers 14 residues. Germline CDR1 reads LGHDT; CDR2 reads YNNKEL (reference sequence). V shed 3 bases, J shed 7 bases, and the junction held 6 bases outside the gene matches. Primed by a sample-barcoded 5' primer and a J-beta primer mix, a second PCR proceeded for about 7 to 12 cycles. A template-switch adaptor that had 12 random nucleotides put a tag on each cDNA molecule. A minimum of 2.5 million CDR3-containing paired-end reads was obtained for each sample. Each CDR3 protein gets one entry after TCRdb re-called the 5' RACE reads with MiXCR. The table lists more than 800,000 distinct CDR3 sequences, under 55% of them singletons. Whole-study findings and limits: Long-lived and aged donors differed, with more naive CD4+ cells and higher diversity in the long-lived.

The specimen was blood. This clonotype was obtained from a woman aged 60 to 75 in good health. The genes are TRBV3-1 and TRBJ1-5; 7 nucleotides line up with TRBD1. The CDR3 DNA reads as TGTGCCAGCAGCCAGACAGGGTATGGCCAGCCCCAGCATTTT. Translated, it gives CASSQTGYGQPQHF.